This TCR beta chain emerged from a study of blood T cells in healthy people across ages. Points from the study as a whole: Donor CMV status, an unknown factor, possibly confounded changes in expanded clonotypes. Among long-lived donors, naive CD4+ cells were more numerous and diversity higher than in aged donors.

Of note for this clonotype: Its specificity is not known.

Per the germline V gene, CDR1 is DFQATT and CDR2 is SNEGSKA (reference sequence). V trimming: 5 bases; J trimming: 3 bases; junction bases outside the gene matches: 12. The CDR3 has 16 amino acids. For the second PCR, which ran for roughly 6 to 11 cycles, a sample-barcoded 5' primer and a J-beta primer mix were used. Each cDNA molecule received a tag from a template-switch adaptor that had 12 random nucleotides. Per sample, CDR3-containing paired-end reads numbered at least 2.5 million. TCRdb recomputed calls from the 5' RACE reads with MiXCR, one row per CDR3 protein. The profile shows 2 million or so distinct CDR3 sequences, around half of them singletons.

The gene calls are TRBV20-1 and TRBJ1-2; the match to TRBD1 covers 10 bases. The material sequenced was blood. The receptor comes from a woman aged 40 to 50 in good health. The CDR3 nucleotides are TGCAGTGCTTTCCGACAGGGGGCCGTTGTAGACTATGGCTACACCTTC. Translation gives CSAFRQGAVVDYGYTF.